This T cell receptor beta chain appears in the sequencing data of a study of T cells after yellow fever vaccination. TCRdb passed the 5' RACE reads through MiXCR, listing each CDR3 protein once. The repertoire holds a few hundred thousand distinct CDR3 sequences, with approximately 8% as singletons. This clonotype was found a few times. Germline assignment: CDR1 KGHDR and CDR2 SFDVKD. There are 13 residues in the CDR3. V lost 7 bases to trimming and J lost 6 bases; unmatched junction nucleotides: 1. V and J are TRBV24-1 and TRBJ2-1; 11 bases line up with TRBD1. This sample comprised CD4+ T cells sorted from PBMCs, obtained 5 days after the yellow fever booster vaccination. This TCR came from a man aged 18 to 29 who received the YFV17D yellow fever vaccine. Written as DNA, the CDR3 is TGTGCCACCAGAGGACAGGGGGCCAATGAGCAGTTCTTC. It translates to CATRGQGANEQFF.